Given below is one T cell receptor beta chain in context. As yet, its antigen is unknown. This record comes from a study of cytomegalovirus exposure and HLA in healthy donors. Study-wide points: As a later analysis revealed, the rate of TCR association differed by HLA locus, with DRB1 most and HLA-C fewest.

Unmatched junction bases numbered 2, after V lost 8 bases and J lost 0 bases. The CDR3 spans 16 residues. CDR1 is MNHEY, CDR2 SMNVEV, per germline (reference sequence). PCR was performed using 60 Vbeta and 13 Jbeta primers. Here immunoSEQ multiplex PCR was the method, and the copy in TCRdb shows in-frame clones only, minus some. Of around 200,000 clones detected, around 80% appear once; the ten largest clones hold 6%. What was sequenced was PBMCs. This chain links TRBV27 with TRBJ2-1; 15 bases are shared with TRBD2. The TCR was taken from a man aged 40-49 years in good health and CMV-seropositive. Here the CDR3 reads CASGTSGRPSYNEQFF. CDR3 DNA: TGTGCCAGCGGGACTAGCGGGAGGCCCTCCTACAATGAGCAGTTCTTC.